The rows below give T cell receptor beta chains drawn from one sample of a study of blood T cell repertoires in COVID-19. Assay: immunoSEQ multiplex PCR; the TCRdb copy retains only in-frame clones and omits some. This table holds around 64,000 clones, under 90% found once. The sequenced sample was peripheral blood. Every receptor here comes from a man in his fifties or sixties with active COVID-19. The CDR3 runs from the conserved cysteine through the conserved F or W. A D gene is named only where the DNA matches it firmly. Clone size, where shown, is once, few, many, or a class for clones that have expanded.

v_call: TRBV5-1
d_call: .
clone_size: .
cdr3_aa: CASSFSQGGSGEQYF

v_call: TRBV20-1
d_call: .
clone_size: once
cdr3_aa: CSASHPTRSRADTQYF

v_call: TRBV19
d_call: TRBD1
clone_size: .
cdr3_aa: CATSRMGQGGYEQYF

v_call: TRBV5-1
d_call: TRBD1
clone_size: .
cdr3_aa: CASSSQGFTNEKLFF

v_call: TRBV10-1
d_call: TRBD2
clone_size: .
cdr3_aa: CATSTSRNEQFF

v_call: TRBV11-3
d_call: TRBD1
clone_size: .
cdr3_aa: CASRPGQGAGELFF

v_call: TRBV5-1
d_call: .
clone_size: .
cdr3_aa: CASSLGTINEQFF

v_call: TRBV3-1/TRBV3-2
d_call: .
clone_size: .
cdr3_aa: CASSQDLRDGETQYF

v_call: TRBV23-1
d_call: .
clone_size: .
cdr3_aa: CASSQPRCGEPEDFSNEKLFF

v_call: TRBV15
d_call: TRBD2
clone_size: .
cdr3_aa: CATSRSGISGGAYNEQFF

v_call: TRBV6-5
d_call: TRBD2
clone_size: .
cdr3_aa: CASSYGTSGERTQYF

v_call: TRBV7-3
d_call: TRBD2
clone_size: .
cdr3_aa: CASSHLAGEYNEQFF

v_call: TRBV5-1
d_call: .
clone_size: .
cdr3_aa: CASSGERGQPQHF

v_call: TRBV9
d_call: TRBD2
clone_size: .
cdr3_aa: CASSGIAGEGAYEQYF

v_call: TRBV7-8
d_call: .
clone_size: .
cdr3_aa: CASSLNVRSSYNSPLHF

v_call: TRBV4-3
d_call: .
clone_size: .
cdr3_aa: CASSQQLGGGKNIQYF

v_call: TRBV7-2
d_call: .
clone_size: .
cdr3_aa: CASSSRAATNEKLFF

v_call: TRBV27
d_call: .
clone_size: .
cdr3_aa: CASSSTGVAYGYTF

v_call: TRBV29-1
d_call: TRBD2
clone_size: .
cdr3_aa: CSVRLAGGEQYF

v_call: TRBV27
d_call: .
clone_size: .
cdr3_aa: CASSLMGGTEAFF

v_call: TRBV4-3
d_call: .
clone_size: .
cdr3_aa: CASSQDPSGLNTGELFF

v_call: TRBV6-5
d_call: .
clone_size: .
cdr3_aa: CASSYSATARTDTQYF

v_call: TRBV27
d_call: .
clone_size: few
cdr3_aa: CASSLGEAADTQYF

v_call: TRBV5-4
d_call: TRBD2
clone_size: .
cdr3_aa: CASSEVAGGPYNEQFF

v_call: TRBV7-2
d_call: TRBD1
clone_size: .
cdr3_aa: CASTPQGERLFF

v_call: TRBV3-1/TRBV3-2
d_call: .
clone_size: .
cdr3_aa: CASSQHPQGDQPQHF

v_call: TRBV15
d_call: TRBD2
clone_size: .
cdr3_aa: CATSIGLAGDEQYF

v_call: TRBV6-1
d_call: .
clone_size: .
cdr3_aa: CASSEMRYEQYF

v_call: TRBV5-5
d_call: .
clone_size: few
cdr3_aa: CASSFWDTINNEQFF

v_call: TRBV3-1/TRBV3-2
d_call: TRBD1
clone_size: .
cdr3_aa: CASRPQGVTYEQYF

v_call: TRBV5-1
d_call: TRBD2
clone_size: .
cdr3_aa: CASSALAGGRYNEQFF

v_call: TRBV9
d_call: .
clone_size: once
cdr3_aa: CASSLPYHSNYGYTF

v_call: TRBV3-1/TRBV3-2
d_call: .
clone_size: few
cdr3_aa: CASSLVVSTIYF

v_call: TRBV12-3/TRBV12-4
d_call: .
clone_size: .
cdr3_aa: CASSPTPNIQYF

v_call: TRBV5-4
d_call: .
clone_size: .
cdr3_aa: CASSLELSRSGELFF

v_call: TRBV12-3/TRBV12-4
d_call: .
clone_size: .
cdr3_aa: CASSLAEVDEQFF

v_call: TRBV28
d_call: .
clone_size: .
cdr3_aa: CASSPPGGGIQPQHF

v_call: TRBV14
d_call: .
clone_size: once
cdr3_aa: CASSQVYRTDTQYF

v_call: TRBV24-1
d_call: .
clone_size: .
cdr3_aa: CATRQGFSIYEQYF

v_call: TRBV4-2
d_call: .
clone_size: once
cdr3_aa: CASSRLTAGGYQETQYF

v_call: TRBV6-5
d_call: TRBD1
clone_size: .
cdr3_aa: CASSYSEQGNMYEQYF

v_call: TRBV9
d_call: TRBD2
clone_size: .
cdr3_aa: CASSPLGGGADEQYF

v_call: TRBV27
d_call: TRBD1
clone_size: .
cdr3_aa: CASSEDRGWTEAFF

v_call: TRBV28
d_call: TRBD1
clone_size: .
cdr3_aa: CASSSPRGQGAKNIQYF

v_call: TRBV28
d_call: .
clone_size: .
cdr3_aa: CASYGQGNQPQHF

v_call: TRBV4-3
d_call: TRBD2
clone_size: .
cdr3_aa: CASSQELAGPIYEQYF